Listed here are 23 T cell receptor beta chains from one sample, sequenced in a study of blood T cell repertoires in COVID-19. This table comes from immunoSEQ multiplex PCR, and its TCRdb copy is limited to in-frame clones, with some not included. The table shows approximately 91,000 clones, with 80% occurring only once. The sequenced material came from peripheral blood. All receptors come from a human donor in a cohort sampled during active COVID-19.

V is TRBV28 and J is TRBJ1-2; 7 bases align to TRBD1. Unmatched junction bases numbered 6, after V lost 5 bases and J lost 0 bases. Looked up from germline, CDR1 is MDHEN and CDR2 is SYDVKM. This CDR3 spans 15 amino acids. CDR3 coding DNA: TGTGCCAGCAGTAGGAGGACAGGAGCTAACTATGGCTACACCTTC. It specifies CASSRRTGANYGYTF.

V and J are TRBV5-6 and TRBJ1-5; 7 bases line up with TRBD1. CDR1 SGHDT and CDR2 YYEEEE come from the germline V gene. J gave up 7 bases and V 5 bases, and 12 bases lay outside the gene matches. This CDR3 is built from 15 residues. The CDR3 here is CASSYGTEYMQPQHF. Here the CDR3 DNA reads TGTGCCAGCAGTTACGGGACAGAGTATATGCAGCCCCAGCATTTT.

This chain connects TRBV19 to TRBJ2-7, with TRBD1 matching over 7 bases. The CDR3 sequence is 15 residues long. V shed 1 base and J 5 bases; nucleotides not matched to a gene: 8. The germline CDR1 and CDR2 sequences are LNHDA and SQIVND (reference sequence). CDR3 DNA: TGTGCCAGTAGTATAGGATCGACGACAGGGAACGAGCAGTACTTC. Its protein is CASSIGSTTGNEQYF.

CDR3 residues: CASSRYREQYF. In nucleotides, the CDR3 is TGTGCCAGCAGCCGGTATCGGGAGCAGTACTTC. The rearrangement links TRBV3-1 (or the pseudogene TRBV3-2) to TRBJ2-7, with D unresolved. V was cut by 4 bases and J by 7 bases, with 8 bases left in between. The germline V gene encodes CDR1 LGHDT and CDR2 YNNKEL (reference sequence). The CDR3 totals 11 residues.

This rearrangement joins TRBV27 to TRBJ1-1; tentative D call: TRBD1 (6 bases). CDR1 is MNHEY, CDR2 SMNVEV, per germline (reference sequence). The CDR3 contains 16 residues. V gave up 4 bases and J gave up 0 bases, with 15 bases separating them. In DNA form, the CDR3 reads TGTGCCAGCAGTTCCACTCATACAGGGATGAACACTGAAGCTTTCTTT. The encoded protein is CASSSTHTGMNTEAFF.

J is TRBJ1-2 and V is TRBV5-1, with 7 bases fitting TRBD1. The CDR3 length is 15 residues. V lost 1 base to trimming and J lost 4 bases; unmatched junction nucleotides: 7. From germline, CDR1 is SGHRS and CDR2 YFSETQ. CDR3 sequence reads: CASSLLGTAIYGYTF. DNA of the CDR3: TGCGCCAGCAGCTTGTTAGGGACAGCCATCTATGGCTACACCTTC.

The rearrangement joins TRBV5-5 to TRBJ2-3; 7 positions agree with TRBD2. The trim removed 5 bases at V and 1 base at J, leaving 7 bases unmatched. CDR1 and CDR2 (germline): SGHKS, YYEKEE (reference sequence). The CDR3 has 15 amino acids. The CDR3 DNA sequence: TGTGCCAGCAGGACGACTAGCCAGGGCACAGATACGCAGTATTTT. Protein: CASRTTSQGTDTQYF.

The CDR3 DNA sequence: TGTGCCAGCTCACCCGACACGCTGAACACTGAAGCTTTCTTT. Translating gives CASSPDTLNTEAFF. V usage is TRBV18 and J usage is TRBJ1-1; D is uncertain. The germline V gene has CDR1 KGHSH and CDR2 LQKENI. The CDR3 has 14 amino acids. V lost 3 bases to trimming and J lost 0 bases, with 8 bases between them. Together with reference TRBV18 and TRBJ1-1, the CDR3 gives the full variable domain: NAGVMQNPRHLVRRRGQEARLRCSPMKGHSHVYWYRQLPEEGLKFMVYLQKENIIDESGMPKERFSAEFPKEGPSILRIQQVVRGDSAAYFCASSPDTLNTEAFFGQGTRLTVV.

This clone was seen a handful of times. The chain is built from TRBV5-1 and TRBJ1-1; no reliable D call. Germline lookup yields CDR1 SGHRS and CDR2 YFSETQ. V was pared by 0 bases and J by 3 bases, with 12 bases between. There are 15 residues in the CDR3. The CDR3 loop is CASSLGNSIYTEAFF. The CDR3 nucleotides are TGCGCCAGCAGCTTGGGCAATAGCATTTACACTGAAGCTTTCTTT.

This clone came up a few times. The CDR3 region is CASSPGPGGTEAFF. As DNA, the CDR3 is TGTGCCAGCAGTCCAGGGCCCGGGGGGACTGAAGCTTTCTTT. The chain employs TRBV28 and TRBJ1-1; the D gene is possibly TRBD1 (5 bases). This CDR3 region has 14 residues. The V and J ends lost 5 bases and 5 bases respectively, with 15 bases between them. Germline loops: CDR1 MDHEN, CDR2 SYDVKM.

The genes are TRBV2 and TRBJ2-1; D not resolved. The CDR3 covers 13 residues. Germline V gene sequence: CDR1 SNHLY, CDR2 FYNNEI. V dropped 4 bases and J dropped 1 base, with 5 bases sitting between them. The CDR3 spells CASSVVSYNEQFF. The CDR3 DNA reads TGTGCCAGCAGTGTAGTGTCCTACAATGAGCAGTTCTTC.

This clone was seen more than once but under ten times. The rearrangement joins TRBV12-3 or TRBV12-4 to TRBJ2-7; a possible D gene is TRBD1 (5 bases). Trimming cost V 5 bases and J 3 bases, with 11 bases left between them. There are 13 residues in the CDR3. In nucleotides, the CDR3 is TGTGCCAGCAGTGTGGACATCTACTACGAGCAGTACTTC. Its translation: CASSVDIYYEQYF.

The chain combines TRBV4-2 with TRBJ2-3; D is undetermined. The CDR3 covers 15 residues. The germline V gene has CDR1 LGHNA and CDR2 YNFKEQ. Trimming removed 4 bases from V and 5 bases from J, with 16 bases in between. The CDR3 bases are TGTGCCAGCAGCCGGGTTTGGCTAGTTGGAGATACGCAGTATTTT. Protein: CASSRVWLVGDTQYF.

The rearrangement links TRBV18 to TRBJ1-5; TRBD1 matches 7 bases. Trimming took 4 bases from V and 8 from J; bases not matched to a gene: 8. This CDR3 has 14 residues. Germline assignment: CDR1 KGHSH and CDR2 LQKENI. This CDR3 is CASSLNRGVEPQHF. The CDR3 region has the DNA TGTGCCAGCTCACTAAACAGGGGAGTGGAGCCCCAGCATTTT. Drawing the rest from reference TRBV18 and TRBJ1-5, the complete variable domain is NAGVMQNPRHLVRRRGQEARLRCSPMKGHSHVYWYRQLPEEGLKFMVYLQKENIIDESGMPKERFSAEFPKEGPSILRIQQVVRGDSAAYFCASSLNRGVEPQHFGDGTRLSIL.

V gene TRBV11-2 combines with J gene TRBJ2-7; TRBD1 aligns across 9 bases. Per the germline V gene, CDR1 is SGHAT and CDR2 is FQNNGV. This CDR3 contains 15 residues. The V gene end was trimmed by 5 bases and the J gene end by 3 bases; junction bases not matched to a gene: 8. The CDR3 DNA reads as TGTGCCAGCAGCGCCACGGGACAGGGTATCTACGAGCAGTACTTC. Encoded protein: CASSATGQGIYEQYF.

This clone was observed a few times. The rearrangement links TRBV19 to TRBJ1-4; 7 bases map to TRBD1. The CDR3 extends over 16 amino acids. The germline CDR1 and CDR2 sequences are LNHDA and SQIVND (reference sequence). V lost 5 bases, J lost 3 bases, and 9 bases stayed unmatched. The CDR3, as DNA: TGTGCCAGTAGTTTGAGAAGGACAGGTCCTAATGAAAAACTGTTTTTT. Translating gives CASSLRRTGPNEKLFF.

The sample holds one count of this clone. The V call is TRBV18, the J call TRBJ2-7, with 7 bases matching TRBD1. From germline, CDR1 is KGHSH and CDR2 LQKENI. CDR3 length: 14 residues. V gave up 8 bases and J gave up 6 bases; unmatched junction bases: 13. The CDR3 is CASHGTALGGEQYF. Written as DNA, the CDR3 is TGTGCCAGCCACGGGACAGCCTTGGGCGGCGAGCAGTACTTC.

The chain employs TRBV5-4 and TRBJ1-4; 7 bases are shared with TRBD1. This CDR3 comprises 15 residues. With 4 bases clipped from V and 5 bases from J, the junction kept 8 bases outside the gene matches. Germline values: CDR1 SGHNT, CDR2 YYREEE (reference sequence). DNA for the CDR3: TGTGCCAGCAGCCCTTCGACAGGGACGAATGAAAAACTGTTTTTT. Encoded protein: CASSPSTGTNEKLFF.

V gene TRBV7-9 combines with J gene TRBJ1-1; maybe TRBD1 (6 bases). The CDR3 extends over 13 amino acids. Trimming pared 5 bases from V and 5 bases from J, leaving 12 bases between. The germline V gene encodes CDR1 SEHNR and CDR2 FQNEAQ (reference sequence). This CDR3 is CASSVQGGTEAFF. The CDR3 DNA is TGTGCCAGCAGCGTACAGGGAGGGACTGAAGCTTTCTTT.

The V and J genes are TRBV6-2 or TRBV6-3 and TRBJ2-7, with D possibly TRBD2 on 6 matching bases. Germline V CDR1 and CDR2: MNHEY, SVGEGT. V lost 8 bases and J 7 bases, leaving 24 bases between the germline ends. The CDR3 is made up of 15 amino acids. CDR3 loop: CASGPGTSTTGEQYF. As DNA, the CDR3 is TGTGCCAGCGGCCCTGGGACTTCCACCACGGGAGAGCAGTACTTC.

This clone was observed once. This chain uses TRBV7-6 with TRBJ1-6, with D maybe TRBD1 (6 bases). The germline gives CDR1 SGHVS, CDR2 FNYEAQ. V was pared by 2 bases and J by 0 bases, with 8 bases between. The CDR3 consists of 16 residues. CDR3 residues: CASSLQGSSYNSPLHF. In DNA, the CDR3 is TGTGCCAGCAGCTTACAGGGGAGCTCCTATAATTCACCCCTCCACTTT.

The rearrangement joins TRBV30 to TRBJ1-1, with D perhaps matching TRBD1 (5 bases). Per germline, CDR1 GTSNPN and CDR2 SVGIG (reference sequence). Trimming cost V 0 bases and J 5 bases, with 10 bases left between them. CDR3 length: 13 amino acids. Written as DNA, the CDR3 is TGTGCCTGGAGTGTGATGGGGCGAACTGAAGCTTTCTTT. It specifies CAWSVMGRTEAFF.

This clone appeared once. The chain is built from TRBV30 and TRBJ2-5; D is possibly TRBD1 (5 bases). This CDR3 region has 12 residues. V dropped 5 bases and J dropped 4 bases, with 11 bases sitting between them. Per the germline V gene, CDR1 is GTSNPN and CDR2 is SVGIG (reference sequence). The CDR3: CAWSRVTETQYF. CDR3 in DNA: TGTGCCTGGTCCAGGGTCACAGAGACCCAGTACTTC.